This T cell receptor (beta chain) was profiled in a study of blood T cell repertoires in COVID-19. Method: immunoSEQ multiplex PCR; TCRdb's copy keeps in-frame clones and lacks some. This table holds approximately 44,000 clones, approximately 92% found once. The length of the CDR3 is 15 residues. Trimming took 8 bases from V and 4 from J, leaving 20 bases between them. Looked up from germline, CDR1 is SNHLY and CDR2 is FYNNEI. This receptor was taken from a man aged 50-60 years with COVID-19, enrolled during active disease. This chain joins TRBV2 and TRBJ2-5; D may be TRBD2 (7 bases). The sample consisted of peripheral blood. The CDR3: CASLGRGRARETQYF. The CDR3 DNA reads TGTGCCAGCCTTGGGAGGGGGAGGGCCAGAGAGACCCAGTACTTC.